These 22 T cell receptor beta chains share one sample of origin, sequenced in a study of blood T cell repertoires in COVID-19. Method: immunoSEQ multiplex PCR; TCRdb's copy keeps in-frame clones and lacks some. The sample lists hundreds of thousands of clones, approximately 89% occurring once. The sample comprised peripheral blood. All receptors derive from a woman aged 55-69 years who had recovered from COVID-19.

This clone was observed once. V is TRBV28 and J is TRBJ2-1; TRBD2 agrees at 12 bases. The CDR3 totals 17 residues. The V and J ends lost 4 bases and 4 bases, in that order; junction bases with no gene match: 8. Germline CDR1 reads MDHEN; CDR2 reads SYDVKM. In DNA form, the CDR3 reads TGTGCCAGCAGTTCAGCTAGCGGGGGGGCGAGGTACAATGAGCAGTTCTTC. Protein product: CASSSASGGARYNEQFF.

The V call is TRBV28, the J call TRBJ1-2; 7 bases line up with TRBD1. The germline gives CDR1 MDHEN, CDR2 SYDVKM. There are 15 residues in the CDR3. With V trimmed by 6 bases and J by 8 bases, 15 bases remained unmatched. CDR3 sequence reads: CASSHDRAAGEGYTF. The DNA of the CDR3 is TGTGCCAGCAGCCACGACAGGGCCGCCGGAGAGGGCTACACCTTC.

This sequence joins TRBV12-3 or TRBV12-4 and TRBJ1-2; D may be TRBD1 (5 bases). Trimming took off 6 bases at V and 8 bases at J, with 16 bases between the two ends. CDR3 length: 13 amino acids. The chain's CDR3 is CASSPDSLLGYTF. The CDR3, as DNA: TGTGCCAGCAGCCCTGACAGCCTCCTGGGCTACACCTTC.

The V gene is TRBV7-9, the J gene TRBJ2-5; D call uncertain. V lost 5 bases, J lost 4 bases, and 17 bases lay in between. Germline CDR1 is SEHNR and CDR2 is FQNEAQ (reference sequence). This CDR3 is 15 amino acids long. CDR3 loop: CASSLGSNLGETQYF. For the CDR3, the DNA is TGTGCCAGCAGCCTTGGGTCTAACCTAGGAGAGACCCAGTACTTC.

The chain employs TRBV7-9 and TRBJ2-1, with 8 bases fitting TRBD2. The germline V gene encodes CDR1 SEHNR and CDR2 FQNEAQ (reference sequence). The CDR3 consists of 12 residues. The junction had 1 base not matched to a gene; V was cut back by 8 bases and J by 4 bases. CDR3 residues: CASGGGYNEQFF. CDR3 nucleotides: TGTGCCAGCGGCGGGGGGTACAATGAGCAGTTCTTC.

This clone came up a few times. The rearrangement joins TRBV18 to TRBJ2-1, with 9 bases identical to TRBD2. The CDR3 has 15 residues. The germline gives CDR1 KGHSH, CDR2 LQKENI. The V segment lost 3 bases and the J segment 4 bases; nucleotides outside the gene matches: 4. The CDR3 nucleotides are TGTGCCAGCTCACCCGCGACTAGCGGTTACAATGAGCAGTTCTTC. Translating it yields CASSPATSGYNEQFF.

The chain links TRBV19 to TRBJ2-7; possibly TRBD1 for D (5 bases). The V gene's germline CDR1 is LNHDA and CDR2 SQIVND (reference sequence). The CDR3 loop spans 15 amino acids. V was trimmed by 3 bases and J by 0 bases, leaving 12 bases between them. CDR3 in amino acids: CASSIMTDSSYEQYF. CDR3 nucleotide sequence: TGTGCCAGTAGTATCATGACAGACAGCTCCTACGAGCAGTACTTC.

The V gene is TRBV27, the J gene TRBJ2-7; TRBD1 matches 7 bases. Looked up from germline, CDR1 is MNHEY and CDR2 is SMNVEV (reference sequence). This CDR3 spans 13 amino acids. The V and J ends lost 4 bases and 1 base, in that order; junction bases with no gene match: 1. The CDR3 here is CASSYRGSYEQYF. Written as DNA, the CDR3 is TGTGCCAGCAGTTACAGGGGTTCCTACGAGCAGTACTTC.

The rearrangement links TRBV6-5 to TRBJ1-3, with a weak D call TRBD1 (5 bases). Germline loops: CDR1 MNHEY, CDR2 SVGAGI. V lost 2 bases to trimming and J lost 0 bases, with 8 bases between them. The CDR3 consists of 15 residues. CDR3 in DNA: TGTGCCAGCAGTTACAACAGGATCTCTGGAAACACCATATATTTT. Amino acid sequence: CASSYNRISGNTIYF.

V gene TRBV10-3 combines with J gene TRBJ2-7; 7 nucleotides agree with TRBD1. After removal of 6 bases from V and 7 bases from J, the junction contained 9 bases not matched to a gene. The CDR3 is 13 residues long. The germline V gene encodes CDR1 ENHRY and CDR2 SYGVKD. For the CDR3, the DNA is TGTGCCATCAGGGGGGCAGGGGGAGCAGAGCAGTACTTC. Translation gives CAIRGAGGAEQYF.

The genes are TRBV9 and TRBJ2-3, with TRBD2 matching over 7 bases. Looked up from germline, CDR1 is SGDLS and CDR2 is YYNGEE. The CDR3 loop spans 16 amino acids. With V trimmed by 3 bases and J by 0 bases, 7 bases remained unmatched. The CDR3 DNA reads TGTGCCAGCAGCGCCCAGCGGGGCCAGAGCACAGATACGCAGTATTTT. It yields the protein CASSAQRGQSTDTQYF.

This chain connects TRBV18 to TRBJ2-5; maybe TRBD2 (6 bases). The CDR3 has 13 residues. The V and J ends lost 1 base and 5 bases respectively, with 8 bases between them. The V gene's germline CDR1 is KGHSH and CDR2 LQKENI. CDR3 nucleotides: TGTGCCAGCTCACCACAGGCGGGGGAGACCCAGTACTTC. Translating gives CASSPQAGETQYF.

DNA of the CDR3: TGTGCCACCAGTGATTCACAGGGGTGGGACTATGGCTACACCTTC. The encoded protein is CATSDSQGWDYGYTF. The rearrangement joins TRBV24-1 to TRBJ1-2, with 7 bases lining up with TRBD1. The CDR3 runs to 15 residues. Germline CDR1 reads KGHDR; CDR2 reads SFDVKD. V trimming: 2 bases; J trimming: 3 bases; junction bases outside the gene matches: 5.

CDR3 loop: CASSLLLAGGNEQFF. Here the CDR3 DNA reads TGTGCCAGCTCATTACTCCTAGCGGGGGGCAATGAGCAGTTCTTC. The chain joins TRBV18 to TRBJ2-1; TRBD2 agrees at 11 bases. After removal of 5 bases from V and 6 bases from J, the junction contained 6 bases not matched to a gene. CDR1 KGHSH and CDR2 LQKENI come from the germline V gene. The CDR3 is 15 amino acids.

This clone was detected once. J is TRBJ1-2 and V is TRBV9; the D is unclear. CDR1 and CDR2 (germline): SGDLS, YYNGEE. The CDR3 extends over 17 amino acids. V was trimmed by 0 bases and J by 3 bases, leaving 18 bases between them. The DNA of the CDR3 is TGTGCCAGCAGCGTAGCTGCGGCGCCGAACACTCACTATGGCTACACCTTC. It encodes CASSVAAAPNTHYGYTF.

Concerning this clone itself: Its ends do not fully match the called genes, so a read error is possible. The chain couples TRBV7-7 to TRBJ2-7; D might be TRBD2 (6 bases). The CDR3 totals 16 residues. Germline V gives CDR1 SSHAT, CDR2 FNYEAQ (reference sequence). The chain's CDR3 is CASSSIADCSSYEQYF. Written as DNA, the CDR3 is TGTGCTAGCAGCTCAATAGCGGATTGTAGCTCCTACGAGCAGTACTTC.

In its sample, this clone was seen once. The chain combines TRBV7-3 with TRBJ2-1, with 7 bases matching TRBD2. The CDR3 consists of 15 residues. Germline V gene sequence: CDR1 SGHTA, CDR2 FQGTGA. V lost 5 bases, J lost 6 bases, and 10 bases stayed unmatched. The CDR3 DNA sequence: TGTGCCAGCAGCCCGACTAGCTCGAGGTCCAATGAGCAGTTCTTC. It is translated as CASSPTSSRSNEQFF.

The rearrangement uses TRBV28 and TRBJ1-6; D gene unclear. The CDR3 consists of 16 residues. Germline lookup yields CDR1 MDHEN and CDR2 SYDVKM. Trimming pared 7 bases from V and 0 bases from J, leaving 13 bases between. CDR3 residues: CASKRGVSSYNSPLHF. The DNA for the CDR3 is TGTGCCAGCAAACGGGGAGTGAGCTCCTATAATTCACCCCTCCACTTT. Drawing the rest from reference TRBV28 and TRBJ1-6, the complete variable domain is DVKVTQSSRYLVKRTGEKVFLECVQDMDHENMFWYRQDPGLGLRLIYFSYDVKMKEKGDIPEGYSVSREKKERFSLILESASTNQTSMYLCASKRGVSSYNSPLHFGNGTRLTVT.

The chain links TRBV7-9 to TRBJ2-3, with D possibly matching TRBD1 (6 bases). The V gene lost 5 bases and the J gene lost 0 bases, with 9 bases spanning the gap. This CDR3 spans 14 amino acids. CDR1 SEHNR and CDR2 FQNEAQ come from the germline V gene (reference sequence). The CDR3 region has the DNA TGTGCCAGCAGCCCGGGACAAAGCACAGATACGCAGTATTTT. Its protein is CASSPGQSTDTQYF. Complete variable domain (other parts from reference TRBV7-9 and TRBJ2-3): DTGVSQNPRHKITKRGQNVTFRCDPISEHNRLYWYRQTLGQGPEFLTYFQNEAQLEKSRLLSDRFSAERPKGSFSTLEIQRTEQGDSAMYLCASSPGQSTDTQYFGPGTRLTVL.

V usage is TRBV9 and J usage is TRBJ2-5; D might be TRBD2 (5 bases). Germline V gene data show CDR1 as SGDLS and CDR2 as YYNGEE. Trimming removed 0 bases at V and 9 bases at J, with 15 bases between. The CDR3 loop spans 14 amino acids. CDR3 amino acids: CASSVVARESPQYF. In DNA form, the CDR3 reads TGTGCCAGCAGCGTAGTAGCCCGGGAATCACCCCAGTACTTC. Looking up the rest from reference TRBV9 and TRBJ2-5 gives the full variable domain: DSGVTQTPKHLITATGQRVTLRCSPRSGDLSVYWYQQSLDQGLQFLIQYYNGEERAKGNILERFSAQQFPDLHSELNLSSLELGDSALYFCASSVVARESPQYFGPGTRLLVL.

The rearrangement joins TRBV19 to TRBJ1-5, with TRBD1 matching 8 bases. From germline, CDR1 is LNHDA and CDR2 SQIVND (reference sequence). The CDR3 totals 19 residues. The V and J ends lost 1 base and 5 bases, in that order; junction bases with no gene match: 16. CDR3 DNA: TGTGCCAGTAGTATAGGGCGCGGCAGGGGGCGATTAGCTGATCAGCCCCAGCATTTT. Encoded protein: CASSIGRGRGRLADQPQHF.

The chain is built from TRBV9 and TRBJ1-1; D unclear. Looked up from germline, CDR1 is SGDLS and CDR2 is YYNGEE. The V end was cut by 2 bases, the J end by 5 bases, with 10 bases between. This CDR3 contains 13 residues. CDR3 bases: TGTGCCAGCAGCGTCTTTACGGGAACTGAAGCTTTCTTT. This encodes CASSVFTGTEAFF.